The TCR beta chain under discussion was sequenced for a study of neurological immune-mediated disorders. Study results and limitations: HTLV-1-associated myelopathy displayed the greatest TCR clonal expansion, and multiple sclerosis exhibited the smallest, lower than that of healthy controls.

Sorted libraries used some 920,000 CD4+ or CD8+ T cells. CDR3 size: 15 residues. The germline gives CDR1 SEHNR, CDR2 FQNEAQ (reference sequence). V shed 2 bases and J shed 3 bases, with 10 bases lying between them. The cDNA was produced through 5'RACE with 10-nucleotide random UMIs. TCRdb itself ran the 5' RACE reads through MiXCR, one entry per CDR3 protein. The profile covers some 16,000 distinct CDR3 sequences, with approximately 9.1% appearing a single time and over 40% taken by the ten largest. This clonotype was seen many times. Its antigen is unknown. This clonotype was sampled from a man aged 45-65 years in good health. The gene calls are TRBV7-9 and TRBJ2-2; perhaps TRBD2 as D (6 bases). Sequences were obtained from CD8+ T cells from blood. CDR3 amino acids: CASSLRRGYTGELFF. Here the CDR3 DNA reads TGTGCCAGCAGCTTAAGGAGGGGCTACACCGGGGAGCTGTTTTTT.